The 9 T cell receptor beta chains below come from one sample, sequenced in a study of shared clonotypes between healthy human individuals. Generated by immunoSEQ multiplex PCR, the TCRdb table keeps only in-frame clones and is missing some. In the table there are around 2,000,000 clones, 90% to 95% of which are singletons. Sequenced sample: naive CD4+ T cells sorted from blood. Subset specified: CD45RA+ positively selected. The origin of the receptors is a man aged 18 to 35 in good health.

The chain has TRBV6-5 and TRBJ2-2; perhaps TRBD1 as D (5 bases). The V end lost 0 bases, the J end lost 9 bases, and 14 bases lay between the germline ends. The CDR3 spans 15 residues. In germline, CDR1 is MNHEY, CDR2 SVGAGI. Here the CDR3 DNA reads TGTGCCAGCAGTTACTCGGGGCAGGGTCACAGGGAGCTGTTTTTT. Translation gives CASSYSGQGHRELFF.

This chain joins TRBV5-6 and TRBJ1-4; 9 nucleotides line up with TRBD1. Germline V lookup: CDR1 SGHDT, CDR2 YYEEEE. The trim removed 2 bases at V and 0 bases at J, leaving 5 bases unmatched. The CDR3 spans 17 residues. The CDR3 loop reads CASSLLRDRATNEKLFF. The CDR3, as DNA: TGTGCCAGCAGCTTACTCCGGGACAGGGCAACTAATGAAAAACTGTTTTTT. The complete variable domain, with remaining parts taken from reference TRBV5-6 and TRBJ1-4, reads DAGVTQSPTHLIKTRGQQVTLRCSPKSGHDTVSWYQQALGQGPQFIFQYYEEEERQRGNFPDRFSGHQFPNYSSELNVNALLLGDSALYLCASSLLRDRATNEKLFFGSGTQLSVL.

The V gene is TRBV11-2, the J gene TRBJ1-2; 7 nucleotides match TRBD1. V gave up 4 bases and J gave up 4 bases; unmatched junction bases: 12. This CDR3 has 16 amino acids. Germline V lookup: CDR1 SGHAT, CDR2 FQNNGV. CDR3 protein: CASSSLPGQTIYGYTF. DNA for the CDR3: TGTGCCAGCAGCTCCCTACCGGGACAGACTATCTATGGCTACACCTTC.

J is TRBJ2-1 and V is TRBV6-1; 12 nucleotides line up with TRBD1. With 6 bases clipped from V and 9 bases from J, the junction kept 3 bases outside the gene matches. Per germline, CDR1 MNHNS and CDR2 SASEGT. The CDR3 consists of 13 residues. CDR3 amino acids: CASRGTGGGEQFF. DNA of the CDR3: TGTGCCAGCAGAGGGACAGGGGGCGGTGAGCAGTTCTTC.

The chain is built from TRBV5-4 and TRBJ1-2; D is perhaps TRBD1 (5 bases). The germline V and J ends were trimmed by 7 bases and 8 bases, with 24 bases remaining between them. The CDR3 covers 15 residues. Germline assignment: CDR1 SGHNT and CDR2 YYREEE (reference sequence). The CDR3 is CASVPPGSLARGYTF. The CDR3 DNA reads TGTGCCAGCGTTCCCCCAGGGTCCTTAGCTAGGGGCTACACCTTC.

This rearrangement joins TRBV28 to TRBJ2-7; D may be TRBD1 (6 bases). V lost 7 bases and J lost 0, with 13 bases in between. This CDR3 has 14 residues. Per the germline V gene, CDR1 is MDHEN and CDR2 is SYDVKM. CDR3 in amino acids: CASIPGEPSYEQYF. CDR3 sequence (DNA): TGTGCCAGCATCCCAGGGGAGCCCTCCTACGAGCAGTACTTC.

Only a few counts were recorded for this clone. The CDR3 bases are TGTGCCAGCAGGGGACAGCAGAACACTGAAGCTTTCTTT. This codes for CASRGQQNTEAFF. V usage is TRBV6-1 and J usage is TRBJ1-1; TRBD1 matches at 7 bases. Trimming took 6 bases from V and 1 from J; bases not matched to a gene: 2. CDR1 is MNHNS and CDR2 is SASEGT in the germline V gene. CDR3 length equals 13 residues.

This chain uses TRBV29-1 with TRBJ1-1; tentatively, D is TRBD1 (5 bases). Germline CDR1 is SQVTM and CDR2 is ANQGSEA. This CDR3 contains 12 residues. The CDR3 here is CSAVRGSTEAFF. In DNA form, the CDR3 reads TGCAGTGCAGTGCGGGGGAGCACTGAAGCTTTCTTT.

This clone showed up just once. The V call is TRBV29-1, the J call TRBJ2-3; 10 bases match TRBD1. The V gene's germline CDR1 is SQVTM and CDR2 ANQGSEA. This CDR3 comprises 18 residues. With V trimmed by 6 bases and J by 2 bases, 17 bases remained unmatched. This chain's CDR3 is CSVQHPGQGRRATDTQYF. The CDR3 nucleotides are TGCAGCGTCCAACACCCGGGACAGGGGCGGAGGGCCACAGATACGCAGTATTTT.